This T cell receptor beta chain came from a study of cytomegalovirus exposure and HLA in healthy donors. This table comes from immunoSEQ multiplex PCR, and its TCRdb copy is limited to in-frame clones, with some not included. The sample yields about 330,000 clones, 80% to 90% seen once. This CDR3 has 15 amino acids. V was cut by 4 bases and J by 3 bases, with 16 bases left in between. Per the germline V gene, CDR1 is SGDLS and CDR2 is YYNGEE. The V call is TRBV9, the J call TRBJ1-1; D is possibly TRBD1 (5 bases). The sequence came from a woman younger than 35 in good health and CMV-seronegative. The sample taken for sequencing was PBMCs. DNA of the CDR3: TGTGCCAGCAGCCATGGGGAGGGGAGGGACACTGAAGCTTTCTTT. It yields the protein CASSHGEGRDTEAFF.